This T cell receptor beta chain was captured by sequencing in a study of T cells after yellow fever vaccination. Across the study: Preparation of fractions with low cell numbers was performed using SMART-Seq v4 Ultra Low Input.

Concerning this clonotype: The antigen remains undetermined.

The germline CDR1 and CDR2 sequences are SGHTA and FQGTGA. V shed 5 bases and J 5 bases; nucleotides not matched to a gene: 20. The CDR3 is made up of 19 amino acids. General study results and limits: Clones that expanded after primary vaccination mostly reappeared after the booster (roughly 97% CD4, 88% CD8). The secondary response was weaker, and its peak arrived faster, on day 5 versus 15.

TCRdb passed the 5' RACE reads through MiXCR, listing each CDR3 protein once. This table holds roughly 74,000 distinct CDR3 sequences, approximately 7.7% found once. The chain joins TRBV7-3 to TRBJ2-1, with 8 nucleotides matching TRBD2. The receptor's source is a man aged 18 to 35 who received the YFV17D yellow fever vaccine. The input for sequencing was CD8+ T cells sorted from PBMCs, taken around 5 days after the first yellow fever vaccination. The CDR3 loop reads CASSPIGWGAGRGDNEQFF. The CDR3 coding sequence is TGTGCCAGCAGCCCAATAGGATGGGGGGCTGGGCGGGGGGACAATGAGCAGTTCTTC.